The 21 T cell receptor beta chains reported below all come from one sample, sequenced in a study of OX40 agonist ivuxolimab in advanced cancers. Library creation used the immunoSEQ multiplex PCR assay. Imported from immuneACCESS, the table was reduced by TCRdb to in-frame sequences with V and J called. These copies leave out some clones; in studies compared against another copy, an unresolved V gene accounts for under half, and the cause of the remainder is not known. This sample has some 70,000 clones in its table, and 85% to 90% of those were observed once. Clones ranked in the top ten supply about 1% of the sample. The sequenced sample was CD4+ or CD8+ T cells sorted from blood, obtained in a trial of the OX40 agonist ivuxolimab. The receptor source for this set is an adult with an advanced solid tumor such as melanoma, head and neck, liver or kidney cancer.

The chain uses TRBV25-1 and TRBJ2-3; D tentatively fits TRBD1 or TRBD2 (5 bases each). CDR1 and CDR2 from the germline V gene are MGHDK and SYGVNS. The CDR3 extends over 14 amino acids. Trimming removed 2 bases at V and 8 bases at J, with 14 bases between. The chain's CDR3 is CASSEGGRGATQYF. CDR3 in DNA: TGTGCCAGCAGTGAAGGGGGAAGGGGAGCTACGCAGTATTTT. The full variable domain, in which reference TRBV25-1 and TRBJ2-3 provide the parts outside the CDR3, is EADIYQTPRYLVIGTGKKITLECSQTMGHDKMYWYQQDPGMELHLIHYSYGVNSTEKGDLSSESTVSRIRTEHFPLTLESARPSHTSQYLCASSEGGRGATQYFGPGTRLTVL.

The chain couples TRBV28 to TRBJ2-2, with a tentative D call TRBD1 (6 bases). V was pared by 6 bases and J by 1 base, with 9 bases between. Germline CDR1 MDHEN, CDR2 SYDVKM. The CDR3 is 14 amino acids. CDR3 in amino acids: CASRPGQNTGELFF. The CDR3 DNA is TGTGCCAGCAGACCGGGACAGAACACCGGGGAGCTGTTTTTT.

V is TRBV30 and J is TRBJ1-5, with a possible D match to TRBD1 (5 bases). Per germline, CDR1 GTSNPN and CDR2 SVGIG (reference sequence). The CDR3 runs 15 residues. V was shortened by 2 bases and J by 4 bases, with 15 bases between the two germline ends. The CDR3 region is CAWSSGLLGNQPQHF. The CDR3 bases are TGTGCCTGGAGTTCGGGACTATTGGGAAATCAGCCCCAGCATTTT. Filled out from reference TRBV30 and TRBJ1-5, the complete variable domain reads SQTIHQWPATLVQPVGSPLSLECTVEGTSNPNLYWYRQAAGRGLQLLFYSVGIGQISSEVPQNLSASRPQDRQFILSSKKLLLSDSGFYLCAWSSGLLGNQPQHFGDGTRLSIL.

The chain recombines TRBV28 with TRBJ2-7; D tentatively reads TRBD1 or TRBD2 (6 bases each). The length of the CDR3 is 17 residues. In germline, CDR1 is MDHEN, CDR2 SYDVKM. Trimming shortened V by 5 bases and J by 4 bases, and 24 bases separated the two germline ends. In DNA, the CDR3 is TGTGCCAGCAGTACTCGAGGGGGGCAGGGAAGAATTTACGAGCAGTACTTC. Protein product: CASSTRGGQGRIYEQYF.

In its sample, this clone was seen once. The chain couples TRBV11-3 to TRBJ1-4, with D unclear. Germline V lookup: CDR1 SGHNT, CDR2 YENEEA. Trimming pared 5 bases from V and 10 bases from J, leaving 14 bases between. The CDR3 runs 13 residues. In nucleotides, the CDR3 is TGTGCCAGCAGCGTCAAAAGGCGGGCAAAACTGTTTTTT. This encodes CASSVKRRAKLFF.

The chain combines TRBV28 with TRBJ1-4, with TRBD1 as a possible D gene (5 bases). V was trimmed by 6 bases and J by 3 bases, leaving 8 bases between them. Germline values: CDR1 MDHEN, CDR2 SYDVKM. CDR3 length: 13 residues. The CDR3 is CASRKGPNEKLFF. In DNA, the CDR3 is TGTGCCAGCAGAAAGGGGCCTAATGAAAAACTGTTTTTT.

V usage is TRBV30 and J usage is TRBJ2-5; 14 bases are a match to TRBD2. The V gene's germline CDR1 is GTSNPN and CDR2 SVGIG (reference sequence). The CDR3 totals 17 residues. With 3 bases clipped from V and 5 bases from J, the junction kept 11 bases outside the gene matches. The CDR3 protein is CAWSDLGLAGGRETQYF. The DNA of the CDR3 is TGTGCCTGGAGCGACCTCGGACTAGCGGGAGGTCGGGAGACCCAGTACTTC.

This clone was observed once. The rearrangement links TRBV25-1 to TRBJ1-6; D gene unclear. The CDR3 runs to 14 residues. CDR1 is MGHDK, CDR2 SYGVNS, per germline. The V and J ends lost 5 bases and 5 bases respectively, with 10 bases between them. In DNA, the CDR3 is TGTGCCAGCAGTCGACACGGAGATAATTCACCCCTCCACTTT. Protein sequence: CASSRHGDNSPLHF.

This chain joins TRBV7-9 and TRBJ2-7; 7 bases fit TRBD1. V gave up 3 bases and J gave up 6 bases; unmatched junction bases: 5. The CDR3 runs to 13 residues. In germline, CDR1 is SEHNR, CDR2 FQNEAQ (reference sequence). The CDR3 reads CASSLKRDSEQYF. The CDR3 region has the DNA TGTGCCAGCAGCTTGAAGAGGGACAGCGAGCAGTACTTC.

In this sample, this clone turned up once. The chain has TRBV18 and TRBJ1-3, with D possibly being TRBD1 (5 bases). The CDR3 has 18 residues. Deletions cut 2 bases from V and 0 bases from J, with 17 bases between. Per the germline V gene, CDR1 is KGHSH and CDR2 is LQKENI. The CDR3 region is CASSPASGRQDSGNTIYF. The DNA for the CDR3 is TGTGCCAGCTCACCAGCTTCGGGACGGCAAGACTCTGGAAACACCATATATTTT. Looking up the rest from reference TRBV18 and TRBJ1-3 gives the full variable domain: NAGVMQNPRHLVRRRGQEARLRCSPMKGHSHVYWYRQLPEEGLKFMVYLQKENIIDESGMPKERFSAEFPKEGPSILRIQQVVRGDSAAYFCASSPASGRQDSGNTIYFGEGSWLTVV.

The gene calls are TRBV4-2 and TRBJ1-6; 7 nucleotides agree with TRBD1. J lost 6 bases, V lost 3 bases, and 2 bases had no gene match. CDR1 and CDR2 from the germline V gene are LGHNA and YNFKEQ. The CDR3 consists of 14 residues. The DNA of the CDR3 is TGTGCCAGCAGCCAGGGACAGTTTAATTCACCCCTCCACTTT. This encodes CASSQGQFNSPLHF.

The V and J genes are TRBV19 and TRBJ2-5; the D gene is possibly TRBD2 (6 bases). Judging by the DNA end, TRBJ2-7 fits better; the J call may be wrong. CDR3 length equals 12 residues. Germline values: CDR1 LNHDA, CDR2 SQIVND (reference sequence). CDR3 amino acids: CASSIRGDEQYF. CDR3 DNA sequence: TGTGCCAGTAGTATTCGCGGGGACGAGCAGTACTTC.

The CDR3, as DNA: TGTGCCAGCAGGCCAAGACAGGGGGAGGCTGAAGCTTTCTTT. It is translated as CASRPRQGEAEAFF. The J gene is TRBJ1-1, the V gene TRBV6-1; the match to TRBD1 covers 9 bases. This CDR3 contains 14 residues. J gave up 6 bases and V 6 bases, and 8 bases lay outside the gene matches. Germline-derived CDR1 and CDR2 are MNHNS and SASEGT.

V gene TRBV28 combines with J gene TRBJ1-1; D gene uncertain. CDR1 MDHEN and CDR2 SYDVKM come from the germline V gene. CDR3 length: 12 amino acids. Trimming stripped 3 bases from V and 1 base from J, with 3 bases between. This chain's CDR3 is CASSFQNTEAFF. The CDR3 DNA reads as TGTGCCAGCAGTTTCCAGAACACTGAAGCTTTCTTT.

The J gene is TRBJ2-3, the V gene TRBV18; D gene unclear. The CDR3 runs 15 residues. Trimming stripped 3 bases from V and 8 bases from J, with 18 bases between. Germline V gene sequence: CDR1 KGHSH, CDR2 LQKENI. In nucleotides, the CDR3 is TGTGCCAGCTCACCCCAGACACCCGGGCAAGGTACGCAGTATTTT. Translating it yields CASSPQTPGQGTQYF.

This clone was recorded once. The J gene is TRBJ1-6, the V gene TRBV5-1; the match to TRBD1 covers 9 bases. The ends lost 1 base at V and 6 bases at J; junction bases unmatched: 5. Per germline, CDR1 SGHRS and CDR2 YFSETQ. The CDR3 loop spans 16 amino acids. CDR3 sequence reads: CASSLLRQGGNSPLHF. The CDR3 region has the DNA TGCGCCAGCAGCTTGTTAAGACAGGGGGGTAATTCACCCCTCCACTTT.

V usage is TRBV18 and J usage is TRBJ2-7, with TRBD1 matching over 9 bases. The CDR3 covers 15 residues. Germline trimming cut 6 bases from V and 4 bases from J; bases unmatched to any gene: 10. Germline loops: CDR1 KGHSH, CDR2 LQKENI. The CDR3, as DNA: TGTGCCAGCTCCATCACTACAGGGGGCGGGTACGAGCAGTACTTC. It is translated as CASSITTGGGYEQYF.

The V and J genes are TRBV30 and TRBJ1-5, with no clear D. Germline V lookup: CDR1 GTSNPN, CDR2 SVGIG (reference sequence). This CDR3 spans 13 amino acids. The V gene lost 0 bases and the J gene lost 5 bases, with 8 bases spanning the gap. This chain's CDR3 is CAWSVGSYQPQHF. The DNA for the CDR3 is TGTGCCTGGAGTGTGGGTAGTTATCAGCCCCAGCATTTT.

The V call is TRBV5-4, the J call TRBJ2-3; 9 bases map to TRBD2. Germline trimming cut 4 bases from V and 4 bases from J; bases unmatched to any gene: 7. Germline V gene data show CDR1 as SGHNT and CDR2 as YYREEE (reference sequence). The CDR3 covers 15 residues. The CDR3 protein is CASSHSGSKADTQYF. The CDR3 DNA sequence: TGTGCCAGCAGCCATAGCGGGAGTAAAGCAGATACGCAGTATTTT.

V and J are TRBV7-2 and TRBJ2-5; unclear D gene. The V and J ends lost 7 bases and 4 bases respectively, with 16 bases between them. The CDR3 loop spans 14 amino acids. Germline V gives CDR1 SGHTA, CDR2 FQGNSA. The CDR3 here is CASTFSGARETQYF. DNA for the CDR3: TGTGCCAGCACCTTCTCTGGAGCCCGAGAGACCCAGTACTTC.

Concerning this clone itself: The junction differs from germline at one of its ends, possibly a read error. The chain links TRBV4-2 to TRBJ2-3, with TRBD2 matching 9 bases. The length of the CDR3 is 20 residues. Germline CDR1 and CDR2: LGHNA and YNFKEQ. This CDR3 reads CASSQEKIKAAGGITDTQYF. The DNA of the CDR3 is TGTGCCAGCAGCCAGGAAAAGATAAAAGCGGCGGGAGGGATCACAGATACGCAATATTTT.